The 10 T cell receptor beta chains below all came from one sample that was sequenced in a study of a mutant IDH1 vaccine in newly diagnosed glioma. Measured with immunoSEQ multiplex PCR; TCRdb has only the in-frame clones, and not every one. The data hold 30,000 to 45,000 clones, with 91% observed a single time. The time point was: week 5, during vaccination. Doses comprised 300 ug of mutant IDH1 20-mer peptide each, plus topical imiquimod. No antigen is known for these receptors. Specimen: PBMCs, collected from a glioma patient whose treatment included an IDH1 peptide vaccine. All receptors come from a man in his forties or fifties with glioma.

This rearrangement joins TRBV7-9 to TRBJ2-3; D uncertain. CDR3 size: 16 residues. Germline values: CDR1 SEHNR, CDR2 FQNEAQ (reference sequence). V lost 0 bases, J lost 2 bases, and 12 bases lay in between. The CDR3 sequence: CASSLAHSPVTDTQYF. CDR3 nucleotide sequence: TGTGCCAGCAGCTTAGCGCACAGTCCCGTCACAGATACGCAGTATTTT.

This rearrangement joins TRBV7-2 to TRBJ2-1; D gene unclear. Germline V gives CDR1 SGHTA, CDR2 FQGNSA. The V end was cut by 5 bases, the J end by 0 bases, with 5 bases between. The CDR3 has 13 amino acids. The CDR3 is CASSLNSYNEQFF. As DNA, the CDR3 is TGTGCCAGCAGCCTAAACTCCTACAATGAGCAGTTCTTC.

This chain links TRBV11-3 with TRBJ1-5; TRBD1 matches at 9 bases. Germline V lookup: CDR1 SGHNT, CDR2 YENEEA. Trimming at V came to 5 bases and at J to 6 bases, leaving 14 bases not matched to a gene. This CDR3 comprises 17 residues. DNA for the CDR3: TGTGCCAGCAGCCCCGGCCTGGGACAGGGATGTGGTCAGCCCCAGCATTTT. Translated, it gives CASSPGLGQGCGQPQHF.

The V gene is TRBV5-6, the J gene TRBJ2-7, with D hard to call. Trimming stripped 4 bases from V and 0 bases from J, with 8 bases between. The germline CDR1 and CDR2 sequences are SGHDT and YYEEEE. This CDR3 contains 13 residues. DNA for the CDR3: TGTGCCAGCAGCCTGGCCGGCTCCTACGAGCAGTACTTC. Translated: CASSLAGSYEQYF.

In nucleotides, the CDR3 is TGTGCCTGGAGGGACCCGGACACATCCTACAATGAGCAGTTCTTC. This gives the protein CAWRDPDTSYNEQFF. This rearrangement joins TRBV30 to TRBJ2-1; D perhaps matches TRBD1 (5 bases). Trimming cost V 3 bases and J 1 base, with 13 bases left between them. Germline CDR1 GTSNPN, CDR2 SVGIG (reference sequence). The CDR3 extends over 15 amino acids.

This clone has a single count. The chain employs TRBV30 and TRBJ1-6; no reliable D call. Germline assignment: CDR1 GTSNPN and CDR2 SVGIG (reference sequence). The CDR3 totals 11 residues. V was cut by 0 bases and J by 9 bases, with 3 bases left in between. Here the CDR3 DNA reads TGTGCCTGGAGTGTAGGTTCACCCCTCCACTTT. This sequence encodes CAWSVGSPLHF.

V and J are TRBV7-6 and TRBJ2-1, with TRBD1 matching 9 bases. Trimming took 1 base from V and 8 from J; bases not matched to a gene: 0. CDR3 length equals 13 residues. In germline, CDR1 is SGHVS, CDR2 FNYEAQ. The CDR3 nucleotides read TGTGCCAGCAGCTTAGGGACAGGGGATGAGCAGTTCTTC. Protein: CASSLGTGDEQFF.

The CDR3 sequence: CASSLRTANAVTLLTTEAFF. The CDR3, as DNA: TGTGCCAGCAGCTTAAGGACGGCGAACGCGGTTACTTTGTTAACCACTGAAGCTTTCTTT. The V gene is TRBV7-8, the J gene TRBJ1-1; no reliable D call. CDR1 is SGHVS and CDR2 is FQNEAQ in the germline V gene. V dropped 2 bases and J dropped 4 bases, with 29 bases sitting between them. There are 20 residues in the CDR3.

The J gene is TRBJ2-3, the V gene TRBV5-1; 10 bases are shared with TRBD2. Germline V lookup: CDR1 SGHRS, CDR2 YFSETQ. The CDR3 extends over 19 amino acids. V lost 1 base, J lost 1 base, and 12 bases stayed unmatched. CDR3 loop: CASSLFSQREGRGTDTQYF. The CDR3 coding sequence is TGCGCCAGCAGCTTGTTTTCCCAGCGGGAGGGCCGGGGCACAGATACGCAGTATTTT.

The CDR3 nucleotides read TGCGCCAGCAGCTTAGAAACATCCTACAATGAGCAGTTCTTC. Its protein is CASSLETSYNEQFF. The gene calls are TRBV5-1 and TRBJ2-1; D gene ambiguous. The germline V gene encodes CDR1 SGHRS and CDR2 YFSETQ. Trimming removed 2 bases from V and 1 base from J, with 7 bases in between. The CDR3 loop spans 14 amino acids.